These T cell receptor beta chains were read from a single sample in a study of blood T cell repertoires in COVID-19. Repertoires were generated with immunoSEQ multiplex PCR, while TCRdb's copy carries only in-frame clones and drops some. Of around 78,000 clones listed, approximately 85% are singletons. The sequencing sample was made of peripheral blood. Receptors originate from a human donor in a cohort sampled during active COVID-19. The CDR3 runs from the conserved cysteine through the conserved F or W. A D gene is named only where the DNA matches it firmly. Clone size appears in some rows only: once, few, many, or a class for an expanded clone.

TRBD1,TRBV27,.,TRBJ1-2,TGTGCCAGCAGTCCACTGACAGGGATGGGTGGCTACACCTTC,CASSPLTGMGGYTF
TRBD2,TRBV5-8,.,TRBJ2-5,TGTGCCAGCAGCGCGAGGACTAGCGGGGGCGTCGAGACCCAGTACTTC,CASSARTSGGVETQYF
.,TRBV5-1,.,TRBJ2-6,TGCGCCAGCAGCTTGGGCTCGGGTGGCGCTGGGGCCAACGTCCTGACTTTC,CASSLGSGGAGANVLTF
.,TRBV9,.,TRBJ1-6,TGTGCCAGCAGCGGACAGGATTCGGGAATTTCACCCCTCCACTTT,CASSGQDSGISPLHF
TRBD1,TRBV3-1/TRBV3-2,.,TRBJ1-6,TGTGCCAGCAGCGGCCGGGACAGGGGGCGTAATAATTCACCCCTCCACTTT,CASSGRDRGRNNSPLHF
TRBD1,TRBV7-2,.,TRBJ1-1,TGTGCCAGCAGCTTAGCACAGGGGAGTGAAGCTTTCTTT,CASSLAQGSEAFF
.,TRBV28,.,TRBJ2-7,TGTGCCAGCAGCCGCAACGGGGTCGAGTCCTACGAGCAGTACTTC,CASSRNGVESYEQYF
.,TRBV21-1,.,TRBJ2-7,TGTGCCAGCATGGAGGGTGAAACCTACGAGCAGTACTTC,CASMEGETYEQYF
.,TRBV15,.,TRBJ1-1,TGTGCCACCAGTTTGCGTAGACAGATCAACACTGAAGCTTTCTTT,CATSLRRQINTEAFF
.,TRBV11-1,.,TRBJ1-2,TGTGCCAGCAGCTCGGACCGGGAATCCTATGGCTACACCTTC,CASSSDRESYGYTF
TRBD2,TRBV4-3,.,TRBJ2-5,TGCGCCAGCAGCCAAACTAGCGGGATTTTGTACTTC,CASSQTSGILYF
.,TRBV7-2,.,TRBJ1-6,TGTGCCAGCAGCTTGCGGGACAATTCACCCCTCCACTTT,CASSLRDNSPLHF
TRBD1,TRBV5-4,.,TRBJ1-2,TGTGCCAGCCGAACAGGGGGCGATTTCTATGGCTACACCTTC,CASRTGGDFYGYTF
.,TRBV7-9,few,TRBJ1-3,TGTGCCAGCAGCTTAGCGCTGGGAGCTGGAAACACCATATATTTT,CASSLALGAGNTIYF
TRBD2,TRBV20-1,.,TRBJ2-3,TGCAGTGCTAGTCGAGCGGGAGATAAGGTGGGCACAGATACGCAGTATTTT,CSASRAGDKVGTDTQYF
.,TRBV30,.,TRBJ2-3,TGTGCCTGGACAGTGGGGCGGGGGCCAACAGATACGCAGTATTTT,CAWTVGRGPTDTQYF
TRBD2,TRBV7-9,.,TRBJ2-7,TGTGCCAGCAGCCTAGCGGGAGGGCCCAGAGAGCAGTACTTC,CASSLAGGPREQYF
TRBD1,TRBV12-5,few,TRBJ2-3,TGTGCTAGTGGTTCGGACAGGGGAGCGGATACGCAGTATTTT,CASGSDRGADTQYF
TRBD1,TRBV6-5,.,TRBJ2-5,TGTGCCAGCAGGCCGTGGACAGGGAGGGAGACCCAGTACTTC,CASRPWTGRETQYF
.,TRBV5-5,few,TRBJ1-1,TGTGCCAGCAGCTTGGCGCCAGGCCGGAACACTGAAGCTTTCTTT,CASSLAPGRNTEAFF
TRBD1,TRBV27,.,TRBJ2-3,TGTGCCAGCAGAAACCTTCAGGGGGCGGGCACAGATACGCAGTATTTT,CASRNLQGAGTDTQYF
.,TRBV9,.,TRBJ1-1,TGTGCCAGCAGCTCACGTACACAGGGCACTGAAGCTTTCTTT,CASSSRTQGTEAFF
.,TRBV6-2/TRBV6-3,.,TRBJ2-3,TGTGCCAGCAGTTACGGGGAGAGAGATACGCAGTATTTT,CASSYGERDTQYF
.,TRBV25-1,.,TRBJ2-2,TGTGCCAGCAGTGGGAACAGTTACACCGGGGAGCTGTTTTTT,CASSGNSYTGELFF
TRBD2,TRBV7-6,.,TRBJ2-3,TGTGCCAGCAGCCTACGGGCTCCGGGACTAGCGGGAAATCGGGGAGATACGCAGTATTTT,CASSLRAPGLAGNRGDTQYF
.,TRBV30,once,TRBJ1-1,TGTGCCTGGAGTGCCTCCCACACTGAAGCTTTCTTT,CAWSASHTEAFF
.,TRBV18,.,TRBJ2-3,TGTGCCAGCTCACCACGGCCTAGCACAGATACGCAGTATTTT,CASSPRPSTDTQYF
.,TRBV29-1,.,TRBJ1-2,TGCAGCGTTTCTATAGCCTCTAACTATGGCTACACCTTC,CSVSIASNYGYTF
TRBD1,TRBV7-2,.,TRBJ2-7,TGTGCCAGCAGCTTAGGGCGGACAGGGCTCTACGAGCAGTACTTC,CASSLGRTGLYEQYF
.,TRBV5-4,.,TRBJ1-2,TGTGCCAGCAGCTTGTGGGGGGTTGATGGCTACACCTTC,CASSLWGVDGYTF
TRBD1,TRBV2,.,TRBJ2-5,TGTGCCAGCACAAGGACAGGGGCGCAAGAGACCCAGTACTTC,CASTRTGAQETQYF
TRBD1,TRBV5-6,.,TRBJ1-1,TGTGCCAGCAGCTTTGTGGGACAGGGGTGGACTGAAGCTTTCTTT,CASSFVGQGWTEAFF
TRBD1,TRBV25-1,.,TRBJ1-2,TGTGCCAGCAGTGAAAGTGCAGGGGGCATATATTATGGCTACACCTTC,CASSESAGGIYYGYTF
TRBD1,TRBV19,.,TRBJ1-1,TGTGCCAGTAGTATTCAGGGACAGAGTAACACTGAAGCTTTCTTT,CASSIQGQSNTEAFF
.,TRBV27,.,TRBJ1-2,TGTGCCAGCAGGACCTGGGGGGCTAACTATGGCTACACCTTC,CASRTWGANYGYTF
TRBD2,TRBV30,.,TRBJ2-1,TGTGCCTGGAGTGGAACTAGCGGGGAATACAATGAGCAGTTCTTC,CAWSGTSGEYNEQFF
TRBD1,TRBV3-1/TRBV3-2,once,TRBJ1-1,TGTGCCAGCAGCACTCGGACAGGCAACACTGAAGCTTTCTTT,CASSTRTGNTEAFF
.,TRBV6-2/TRBV6-3,.,TRBJ2-7,TGTGCCAGCAGTTACGGCCCAGGCCGCAGCTCCTACGAGCAGTACTTC,CASSYGPGRSSYEQYF
.,TRBV5-1,.,TRBJ2-3,TGCGCCAGCAGCTTGGCGAATGCGATCCCAGAGGAGTATTTT,CASSLANAIPEEYF
.,TRBV11-1,.,TRBJ2-3,TGTGCCAGCAGCTTATCATGGGAGGACACGCAGTATTTT,CASSLSWEDTQYF
TRBD1,TRBV2,.,TRBJ1-4,TGTGCCAGCAGACAGGGGGGGGCGGATGAAAAACTGTTTTTT,CASRQGGADEKLFF
.,TRBV6-6,.,TRBJ2-5,TGTGCCAGCACCTGGAGCCAAGAGACCCAGTACTTC,CASTWSQETQYF
.,TRBV11-2,.,TRBJ2-2,TGTGCCAGCAGACAGAACAGGGCCGACACCGGGGAGCTGTTTTTT,CASRQNRADTGELFF
.,TRBV6-5,once,TRBJ1-5,TGTGCCAGCAGTAGGACAGATAGCAATCAGCCCCAGCATTTT,CASSRTDSNQPQHF
.,TRBV10-3,.,TRBJ1-1,TGTGCCATCAGTGCCCAGGGGAACACTGAAGCTTTCTTT,CAISAQGNTEAFF
.,TRBV24-1,.,TRBJ2-7,TGTGCCACCAGGGCCGGGACAAGTTCCTACGAGCAGTACTTC,CATRAGTSSYEQYF
TRBD2,TRBV3-1/TRBV3-2,.,TRBJ2-2,TGTGCCAGCAGCCCGACTAGCGGGGGGTCGTACACCGGGGAGCTGTTTTTT,CASSPTSGGSYTGELFF
TRBD1,TRBV2,.,TRBJ1-1,TGTGCCAGCAGTGAAGAAGGGGGCGGGAACACTGAAGCTTTCTTT,CASSEEGGGNTEAFF
TRBD1,TRBV18,.,TRBJ2-7,TGTGCCAGCTCACCGCTTGAGACAGGGGTTGGAGAGCAGTACTTC,CASSPLETGVGEQYF
TRBD1,TRBV9,.,TRBJ2-1,TGTGCCAGCAGCCCCCAGGGACAGAGCTACAATGAGCAGTTCTTC,CASSPQGQSYNEQFF
.,TRBV5-8,.,TRBJ2-7,TGTGCCAGCAGCTCGGACAGAAAGGGTAACTACGAGCAGTACTTC,CASSSDRKGNYEQYF
TRBD1,TRBV11-1,.,TRBJ2-6,TGTGCCAGCAGACGGACAGGGAGCTCTGGGGCCAACGTCCTGACTTTC,CASRRTGSSGANVLTF
.,TRBV27,once,TRBJ1-2,TGTGCCAGCAGTTTATTGCCCGGGGGGTCGAGCTATGGCTACACCTTC,CASSLLPGGSSYGYTF
.,TRBV25-1,.,TRBJ2-5,TGTGCCAGCAGTGAAGGGAGCAAAGAGACCCAGTACTTC,CASSEGSKETQYF
.,TRBV7-2,.,TRBJ2-7,TGTGCCAGCAGCTTCTCTGGGAGCTCCTACGAGCAGTACTTC,CASSFSGSSYEQYF
.,TRBV2,.,TRBJ1-2,TGTGCCAGCAGTGAATCTGTCCTAGCAACCTATGGCTACACCTTC,CASSESVLATYGYTF
.,TRBV5-1,.,TRBJ1-1,TGCGCCAGCAGCTTGGGCCCGGTGAACACTGAAGCTTTCTTT,CASSLGPVNTEAFF
.,TRBV9,.,TRBJ1-6,TGTGCCAGCAGCGTAATTCCGTCGGGTAATTCACCCCTCCACTTT,CASSVIPSGNSPLHF
.,TRBV5-4,.,TRBJ1-4,TGTGCCAGCAGCTTGTCTTTCAAGGAGAGTGAAAAACTGTTTTTT,CASSLSFKESEKLFF